Sequencing of this T cell receptor (beta chain) was carried out in a study of CD8 T cells in Susac syndrome. Sequencing targeted TCR beta in T cells from blood (CD8+ and CD4+). The multiple sclerosis controls consisted of treatment-naive patients with relapsing-remitting disease, either stable or active. Random hexamers were used to reverse transcribe an amount of about 0.45 to 1 ug RNA. One entry per CDR3 protein results from TCRdb running MiXCR on the immunoSEQ multiplex PCR reads. This table has a few hundred thousand distinct CDR3 sequences, approximately 85% appearing once. This CDR3 region has 13 residues. The V gene's germline CDR1 is SEHNR and CDR2 FQNEAQ (reference sequence). V dropped 5 bases and J dropped 6 bases, with 11 bases sitting between them.

This TCR was sampled from a human donor with multiple sclerosis. The chain combines TRBV7-9 with TRBJ2-1; D not resolved. Material: CD8+ T cells from PBMCs. CDR3 loop: CASSMEPVNEQFF. For the CDR3, the DNA is TGTGCCAGCAGCATGGAGCCGGTCAATGAGCAGTTCTTC.